Below, 22 T cell receptor beta chains from the same sample are listed, as sequenced in a study of control samples from healthy donors and cancer patients. Clones were sequenced by immunoSEQ multiplex PCR, and TCRdb holds only the in-frame ones, with some missing. The sample includes about 18,000 clones, 86% of them seen just once. Sequencing used PBMCs. The receptor set was obtained from a woman aged 70-85 years with colorectal cancer.

Note on this clone: Relative to the germline gene, one junction end is altered; a read error may explain this. The chain employs TRBV2 and TRBJ1-4; no firm D call. This CDR3 spans 13 amino acids. Per the germline V gene, CDR1 is SNHLY and CDR2 is FYNNEI. CDR3 sequence: CAGSGRRDEKLFF. In DNA form, the CDR3 reads TGTGCCGGCAGTGGGAGAAGGGATGAAAAACTGTTTTTT.

The chain joins TRBV9 to TRBJ2-7; TRBD1 matches 7 bases. This CDR3 has 16 residues. CDR1 is SGDLS, CDR2 YYNGEE, per germline. Trimming removed 2 bases from V and 1 base from J; junction bases left unmatched: 9. The CDR3 spells CASSVPGGSRSYEQYF. The CDR3 bases are TGTGCCAGCAGCGTGCCAGGGGGTTCCCGTTCCTACGAGCAGTACTTC.

This rearrangement joins TRBV7-9 to TRBJ2-3; 12 nucleotides match TRBD2. J was trimmed by 4 bases and V by 5 bases; bases with no gene match: 7. CDR1 and CDR2 from the germline V gene are SEHNR and FQNEAQ (reference sequence). This CDR3 is 16 amino acids long. This chain's CDR3 is CASSPWTSGNADTQYF. The CDR3 DNA is TGTGCCAGCAGCCCCTGGACTAGCGGGAATGCAGATACGCAGTATTTT.

This chain links TRBV14 with TRBJ1-2, with D unclear. Between the trimmed V and J ends, which lost 4 bases and 2 bases, there was a span of 8 bases. Germline V lookup: CDR1 SGHDN, CDR2 FVKESK. The CDR3 covers 13 residues. The CDR3 DNA reads as TGTGCCAGCAGCCCCGGTGTGAACTATGGCTACACCTTC. Protein product: CASSPGVNYGYTF. Looking up the rest from reference TRBV14 and TRBJ1-2 gives the full variable domain: EAGVTQFPSHSVIEKGQTVTLRCDPISGHDNLYWYRRVMGKEIKFLLHFVKESKQDESGMPNNRFLAERTGGTYSTLKVQPAELEDSGVYFCASSPGVNYGYTFGSGTRLTVV.

J is TRBJ2-7 and V is TRBV7-2; 9 bases fit TRBD1. In germline, CDR1 is SGHTA, CDR2 FQGNSA. The trim removed 6 bases at V and 6 bases at J, leaving 6 bases unmatched. CDR3 length equals 13 residues. The CDR3 region is CASRSQGAGEQYF. The CDR3, as DNA: TGTGCCAGCAGATCACAGGGGGCGGGCGAGCAGTACTTC.

The chain uses TRBV12-3 or TRBV12-4 and TRBJ2-3; D gene uncertain. The CDR3 has 11 residues. Trimming removed 5 bases at V and 5 bases at J, with 5 bases between. The CDR3 sequence: CASSDRDTQYF. CDR3 bases: TGTGCCAGCAGTGATAGAGATACGCAGTATTTT.

The chain joins TRBV18 to TRBJ1-1; D is uncertain. This CDR3 is 14 amino acids long. Germline CDR1 reads KGHSH; CDR2 reads LQKENI. The V end lost 5 bases, the J end lost 1 base, and 11 bases lay between the germline ends. The CDR3 DNA follows: TGTGCCAGCTCATCCCGAGAAGGGAACACTGAAGCTTTCTTT. Translating gives CASSSREGNTEAFF.

V usage is TRBV11-3 and J usage is TRBJ2-6, with a possible D match to TRBD1 (6 bases). Germline V gives CDR1 SGHNT, CDR2 YENEEA. CDR3 size: 18 residues. V was shortened by 4 bases and J by 0 bases, with 16 bases between the two germline ends. The CDR3 loop reads CASSSPRTGSSGANVLTF. The CDR3 nucleotides are TGTGCCAGCAGCTCCCCCCGTACAGGGAGCTCTGGGGCCAACGTCCTGACTTTC.

CDR3 DNA sequence: TGTGCCAGCAGTTTACGCAGGGAGGGTGAAAAACTGTTTTTT. Its translation is CASSLRREGEKLFF. The gene calls are TRBV27 and TRBJ1-4, with D perhaps TRBD1 (5 bases). Trimming left V 2 bases short and J 7 bases short, with 11 bases between. The CDR3 is 14 amino acids. The germline CDR1 and CDR2 sequences are MNHEY and SMNVEV (reference sequence).

The rearrangement links TRBV7-9 to TRBJ1-1; D gene uncertain. V lost 3 bases, J lost 7 bases, and 15 bases lay in between. From germline, CDR1 is SEHNR and CDR2 FQNEAQ (reference sequence). The CDR3 has 14 residues. In nucleotides, the CDR3 is TGTGCCAGCAGCTTTAGCGGGGTTGATGATGAAGCTTTCTTT. Its translation: CASSFSGVDDEAFF.

V gene TRBV6-5 combines with J gene TRBJ2-7, with TRBD2 matching over 7 bases. Looked up from germline, CDR1 is MNHEY and CDR2 is SVGAGI. This CDR3 has 14 residues. Unmatched junction bases numbered 8, after V lost 6 bases and J lost 3 bases. Here the CDR3 DNA reads TGTGCCAGCAGCAGATCCGGCGGGGGCTACGAGCAGTACTTC. The encoded protein is CASSRSGGGYEQYF.

V and J are TRBV4-1 and TRBJ1-1; 8 positions match TRBD1. V shed 3 bases and J 1 base; nucleotides not matched to a gene: 4. Per the germline V gene, CDR1 is MGHRA and CDR2 is YSYEKL. This CDR3 has 15 amino acids. CDR3 loop: CASSQDRAGNTEAFF. Written as DNA, the CDR3 is TGCGCCAGCAGCCAGGACAGGGCGGGGAACACTGAAGCTTTCTTT.

This clone was counted once. V is TRBV10-3 and J is TRBJ1-5; D gene ambiguous. From germline, CDR1 is ENHRY and CDR2 SYGVKD. The CDR3 is made up of 13 amino acids. Trimming stripped 0 bases from V and 3 bases from J, with 3 bases between. The CDR3 region is CAISESTNQPQHF. CDR3 sequence (DNA): TGTGCCATCAGTGAGTCGACCAATCAGCCCCAGCATTTT.

This clone was found a few times. The chain is built from TRBV30 and TRBJ1-3; D possibly corresponds to TRBD1 (5 bases). The V gene's germline CDR1 is GTSNPN and CDR2 SVGIG (reference sequence). V was trimmed by 0 bases and J by 0 bases, leaving 12 bases between them. The CDR3 is 16 amino acids. The DNA for the CDR3 is TGTGCCTGGAGTGTCATAGGGGCCCTCTCTGGAAACACCATATATTTT. Amino acid sequence: CAWSVIGALSGNTIYF.

J is TRBJ1-4 and V is TRBV7-2; TRBD1 matches 11 bases. Trimming took 5 bases from V and 9 from J; bases not matched to a gene: 8. Germline CDR1 reads SGHTA; CDR2 reads FQGNSA. The CDR3 extends over 15 amino acids. CDR3 sequence (DNA): TGTGCCAGCAGCCATCGGGACAGGGGGTCCCAAAAACTGTTTTTT. Translated, it gives CASSHRDRGSQKLFF. Full variable domain (missing parts from reference TRBV7-2 and TRBJ1-4): GAGVSQSPSNKVTEKGKDVELRCDPISGHTALYWYRQSLGQGLEFLIYFQGNSAPDKSGLPSDRFSAERTGGSVSTLTIQRTQQEDSAVYLCASSHRDRGSQKLFFGSGTQLSVL.

The V and J genes are TRBV6-1 and TRBJ1-2, with TRBD1 identical over 8 bases. Germline assignment: CDR1 MNHNS and CDR2 SASEGT. This CDR3 is built from 15 residues. V was clipped by 1 base and J by 4 bases; unmatched bases: 5. The CDR3 loop reads CASSEGPGQVYGYTF. In DNA, the CDR3 is TGTGCCAGCAGTGAAGGCCCGGGACAGGTCTATGGCTACACCTTC.

The V and J genes are TRBV7-9 and TRBJ2-7; D is uncertain. V lost 7 bases and J lost 1, with 11 bases in between. CDR1 and CDR2 (germline): SEHNR, FQNEAQ (reference sequence). The CDR3 runs to 13 residues. The CDR3 spells CASTPTESYEQYF. The CDR3, as DNA: TGTGCCAGCACGCCGACGGAATCCTACGAGCAGTACTTC.

This sequence joins TRBV5-4 and TRBJ1-6, with D hard to call. The V end was cut by 2 bases, the J end by 9 bases, with 9 bases between. This CDR3 spans 13 amino acids. Germline CDR1 reads SGHNT; CDR2 reads YYREEE (reference sequence). For the CDR3, the DNA is TGTGCCAGCAGCTTAGTCGAGGGTTCACCCCTCCACTTT. Its translation: CASSLVEGSPLHF.

This chain links TRBV5-6 with TRBJ1-3; D remains ambiguous. Per germline, CDR1 SGHDT and CDR2 YYEEEE. The V gene lost 0 bases and the J gene lost 4 bases, with 14 bases spanning the gap. CDR3 length: 16 residues. CDR3 in DNA: TGTGCCAGCAGCTTGGTTGGGCGAGGGTCAGGAAACACCATATATTTT. It encodes CASSLVGRGSGNTIYF.

V gene TRBV10-3 combines with J gene TRBJ2-7; unclear D gene. The ends were cut back, 4 bases at V and 4 bases at J, with 8 bases in the middle. In germline, CDR1 is ENHRY, CDR2 SYGVKD. The CDR3 loop spans 12 amino acids. CDR3: CAISGIDYEQYF. CDR3 DNA sequence: TGTGCCATCAGTGGGATAGATTACGAGCAGTACTTC.

The CDR3 is CASSLGGWTGELFF. The CDR3 DNA reads TGTGCCAGCAGCTTGGGGGGCTGGACCGGGGAGCTGTTTTTT. The chain uses TRBV7-3 and TRBJ2-2, with D possibly being TRBD1 or TRBD2 (6 bases each). The germline V gene encodes CDR1 SGHTA and CDR2 FQGTGA. CDR3 length: 14 residues. V was cut by 3 bases and J by 5 bases, with 10 bases left in between.

J is TRBJ2-3 and V is TRBV7-3, with 9 bases identical to TRBD2. CDR3 length: 13 amino acids. Germline CDR1 and CDR2: SGHTA and FQGTGA. V dropped 6 bases and J dropped 6; count of bases not matched to a gene: 4. CDR3 nucleotide sequence: TGTGCCAGCAGTAGCGGGAGCAGGGATACGCAGTATTTT. Its protein is CASSSGSRDTQYF. Drawing the rest from reference TRBV7-3 and TRBJ2-3, the complete variable domain is GAGVSQTPSNKVTEKGKYVELRCDPISGHTALYWYRQSLGQGPEFLIYFQGTGAADDSGLPNDRFFAVRPEGSVSTLKIQRTERGDSAVYLCASSSGSRDTQYFGPGTRLTVL.